The rows below give T cell receptor beta chains drawn from one sample of a study of blood T cell repertoires in COVID-19. TCRdb keeps only in-frame clones here, not all; method: immunoSEQ multiplex PCR. This table holds fewer than 250,000 clones, 88% found once. The sequencing input was peripheral blood. The receptor source for this set is a woman in her thirties or forties who had recovered from COVID-19. CDR3s include the opening cysteine and the closing phenylalanine or tryptophan. The order of the fields is CDR3 length, D gene, clone size, V gene, J gene, CDR3 DNA, CDR3 protein. A D gene is named only where the DNA matches it firmly. Not all rows give a size; the values are once, few, many and, for expanded clones, a class.

>14|NA|NA|TRBV11-2|TRBJ2-7
TGTGCCAGCAGCTTAGAGCAGGGCCCCTACGAGCAGTACTTC
CASSLEQGPYEQYF
>16|TRBD1|NA|TRBV7-9|TRBJ1-2
TGTGCCAGCAGCTTATCAGGGGCAGGGGGAAGTGTTGGCTACACCTTC
CASSLSGAGGSVGYTF
>14|NA|NA|TRBV27|TRBJ1-4
TGTGCCAGCAGTATAGGGGGTGTTGATGAAAAACTGTTTTTT
CASSIGGVDEKLFF
>15|NA|NA|TRBV30|TRBJ1-4
TGTGCCTGGAGTCAACCCGGACGGGAGACGGAAAAACTGTTTTTT
CAWSQPGRETEKLFF
>13|TRBD2|NA|TRBV5-6|TRBJ2-7
TGTGCCAGCAGCTTGGCTAGCGGCTACGAGCAGTACTTC
CASSLASGYEQYF
>14|TRBD2|NA|TRBV13|TRBJ2-3
TGTGCCAGCAGCTTGACTAGCGGTGAAGATACGCAGTATTTT
CASSLTSGEDTQYF
>18|TRBD1|NA|TRBV18|TRBJ1-5
TGTGCCAGCTCACCACCGAACAGGGGATTAGCCTTGGATCAGCCCCAGCATTTT
CASSPPNRGLALDQPQHF
>17|TRBD2|NA|TRBV27|TRBJ2-7
TGTGCCAGCAGTCTAAAAACCGGGACTAGCGGAACCTACGAGCAGTACTTC
CASSLKTGTSGTYEQYF
>18|TRBD2|NA|TRBV6-4|TRBJ2-1
TGTGCCAGCGGAAGACTAGCGGGGATGAAAAGCTCCTACAATGAGCAGTTCTTC
CASGRLAGMKSSYNEQFF
>12|NA|NA|TRBV25-1|TRBJ1-2
TGTGCCAGCAGTCTGGGGGGGGATGGCTACACCTTC
CASSLGGDGYTF
>14|NA|few|TRBV24-1|TRBJ1-2
TGTGCCACCAGTGGGACTGGAGCTAACTATGGCTACACCTTC
CATSGTGANYGYTF
>18|TRBD1|NA|TRBV5-1|TRBJ2-1
TGCGCCAGCAGCCGACAGGGGGCGCGGCGGGAGATCTACAATGAGCAGTTCTTC
CASSRQGARREIYNEQFF
>11|NA|NA|TRBV28|TRBJ2-7
TGTGCCGCGCGGGCCTCCTACGAGCAGTACTTC
CAARASYEQYF
>13|TRBD2|NA|TRBV29-1|TRBJ2-2
TGCAGCGTTGGCACTAGCGCAACCGGGGAGCTGTTTTTT
CSVGTSATGELFF
>15|TRBD1|NA|TRBV5-1|TRBJ1-4
TGCGCCAGCAAGCGGACAGGGGAATTTGGGGAAAAACTGTTTTTT
CASKRTGEFGEKLFF
>16|TRBD1|NA|TRBV5-4|TRBJ2-5
TGTGCCAGCAGCGCCCCGCCGGGACAGGGGGCAGAGACCCAGTACTTC
CASSAPPGQGAETQYF
>19|TRBD1|NA|TRBV5-5|TRBJ2-2
TGTGCCAGCAGCCTTGACCGGGACAGGGGGCTTATGGGTCCCGGGGAGCTGTTTTTT
CASSLDRDRGLMGPGELFF
>13|NA|NA|TRBV24-1|TRBJ2-3
TGTGCCACCAGTCGAAAACCCGCGGATACGCAGTATTTT
CATSRKPADTQYF
>15|TRBD1|NA|TRBV2|TRBJ1-5
TGTGCCAGCAGTGCGGACAGGGGGCGTATGCAGCCCCAGCATTTT
CASSADRGRMQPQHF
>15|NA|NA|TRBV13|TRBJ2-2
TGTGCCAGCAGCTCCCTCTACGCGAACACCGGGGAGCTGTTTTTT
CASSSLYANTGELFF
>14|NA|once|TRBV6-5|TRBJ2-7
TGTGCCAGCAGTCCAATGACAGGTTCCTACGAGCAGTACTTC
CASSPMTGSYEQYF
>15|NA|NA|TRBV21-1|TRBJ2-1
TGTGCCAGCAGCCAGGGTAGGCTAGTCGACGGTGAGCAGTTCTTC
CASSQGRLVDGEQFF
>15|TRBD1|NA|TRBV9|TRBJ2-7
TGTGCCAGCAGCGTAGGTCCGGGACAGTCATACGAGCAGTACTTC
CASSVGPGQSYEQYF
>13|NA|NA|TRBV11-3|TRBJ2-2
TGTGCCAGCAGTCAAAGACATTCCGGGGAGCTGTTTTTT
CASSQRHSGELFF
>14|TRBD2|once|TRBV7-2|TRBJ2-3
TGTGCCAGCAGCTACGGGACTAGCGGAGATACGCAGTATTTT
CASSYGTSGDTQYF